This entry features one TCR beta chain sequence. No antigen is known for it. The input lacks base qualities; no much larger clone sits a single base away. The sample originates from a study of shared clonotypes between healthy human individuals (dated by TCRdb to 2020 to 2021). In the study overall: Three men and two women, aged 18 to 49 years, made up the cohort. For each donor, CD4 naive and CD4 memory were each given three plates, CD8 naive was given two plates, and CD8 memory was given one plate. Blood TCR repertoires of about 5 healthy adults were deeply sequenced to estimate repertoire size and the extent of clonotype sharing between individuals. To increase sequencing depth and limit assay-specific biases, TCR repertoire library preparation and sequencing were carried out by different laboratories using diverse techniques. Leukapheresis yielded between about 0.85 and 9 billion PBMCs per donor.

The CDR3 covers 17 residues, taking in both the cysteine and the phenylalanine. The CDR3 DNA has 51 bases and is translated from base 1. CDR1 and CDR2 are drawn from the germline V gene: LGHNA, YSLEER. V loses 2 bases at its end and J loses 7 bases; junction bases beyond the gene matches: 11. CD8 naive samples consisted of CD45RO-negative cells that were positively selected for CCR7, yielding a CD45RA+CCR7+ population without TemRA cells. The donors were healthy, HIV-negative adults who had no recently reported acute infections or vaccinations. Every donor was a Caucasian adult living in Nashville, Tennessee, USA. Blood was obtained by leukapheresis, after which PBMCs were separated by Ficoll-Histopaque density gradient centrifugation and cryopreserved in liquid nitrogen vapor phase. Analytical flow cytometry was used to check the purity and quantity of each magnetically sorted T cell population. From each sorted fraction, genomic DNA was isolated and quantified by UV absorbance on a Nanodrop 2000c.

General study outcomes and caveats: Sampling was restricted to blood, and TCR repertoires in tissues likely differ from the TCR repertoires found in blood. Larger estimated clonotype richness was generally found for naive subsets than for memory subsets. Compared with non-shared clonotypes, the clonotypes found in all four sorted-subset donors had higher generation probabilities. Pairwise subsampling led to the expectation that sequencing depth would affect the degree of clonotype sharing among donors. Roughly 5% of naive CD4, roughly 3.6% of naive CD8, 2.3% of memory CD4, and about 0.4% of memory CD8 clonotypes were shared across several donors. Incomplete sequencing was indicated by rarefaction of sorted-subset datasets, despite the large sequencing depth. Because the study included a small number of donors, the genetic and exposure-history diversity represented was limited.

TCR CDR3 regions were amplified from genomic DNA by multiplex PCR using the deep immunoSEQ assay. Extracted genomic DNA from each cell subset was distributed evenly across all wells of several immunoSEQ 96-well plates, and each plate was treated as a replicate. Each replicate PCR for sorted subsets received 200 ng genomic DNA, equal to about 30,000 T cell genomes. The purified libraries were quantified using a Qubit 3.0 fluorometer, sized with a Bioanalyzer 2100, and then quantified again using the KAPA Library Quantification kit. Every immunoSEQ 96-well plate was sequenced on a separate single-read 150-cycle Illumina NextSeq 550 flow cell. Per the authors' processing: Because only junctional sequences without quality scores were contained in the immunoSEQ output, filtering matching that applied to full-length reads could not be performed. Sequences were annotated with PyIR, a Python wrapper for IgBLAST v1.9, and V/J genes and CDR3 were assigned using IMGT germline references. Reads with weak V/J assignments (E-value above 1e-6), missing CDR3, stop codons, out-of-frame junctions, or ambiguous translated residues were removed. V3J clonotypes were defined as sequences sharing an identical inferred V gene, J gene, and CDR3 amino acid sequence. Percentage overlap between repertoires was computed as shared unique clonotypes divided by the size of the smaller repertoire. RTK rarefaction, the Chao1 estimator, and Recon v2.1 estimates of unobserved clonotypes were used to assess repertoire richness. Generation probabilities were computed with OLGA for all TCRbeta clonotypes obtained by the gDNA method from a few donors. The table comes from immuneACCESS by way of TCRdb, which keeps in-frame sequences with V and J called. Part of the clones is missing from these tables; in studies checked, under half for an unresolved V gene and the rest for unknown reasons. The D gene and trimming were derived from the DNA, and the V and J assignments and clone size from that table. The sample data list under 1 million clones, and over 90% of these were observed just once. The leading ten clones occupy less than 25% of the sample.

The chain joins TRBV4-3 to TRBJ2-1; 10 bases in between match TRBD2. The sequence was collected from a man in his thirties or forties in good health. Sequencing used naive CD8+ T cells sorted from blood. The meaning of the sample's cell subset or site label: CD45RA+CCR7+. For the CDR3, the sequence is CASSQQASGSLGNEQFF. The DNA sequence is TGCGCCAGCAGCCAACAGGCTAGCGGGAGTTTAGGTAATGAGCAGTTCTTC.